The 32 T cell receptor beta chains below come from one sample, sequenced in a study of T-cell reconstitution after alpha-beta-depleted transplantation in children. TCRbeta library construction was performed incorporating unique molecular identifiers. TCRdb reprocessed the PCR reads with MiXCR, giving one entry per CDR3 protein. The table shows under 75,000 distinct CDR3 sequences, with approximately 11% occurring only once. The sequences come from PBMCs, collected before TCRalphabeta/CD19-depleted stem cell transplant. The origin of the receptors is a boy younger than 18 with acute myeloid leukemia, due to receive a stem cell transplant.

In its sample, this clonotype was seen many times. This chain uses TRBV29-1 with TRBJ2-3; 12 bases are shared with TRBD1. Looked up from germline, CDR1 is SQVTM and CDR2 is ANQGSEA. The CDR3 has 15 amino acids. The trim removed 5 bases at V and 3 bases at J, leaving 6 bases unmatched. The CDR3 loop is CSVLPGQGATDTQYF. The CDR3 DNA is TGCAGCGTTCTACCGGGACAGGGGGCAACAGATACGCAGTATTTT.

This clonotype was observed a handful of times. The CDR3 spells CASTRLDLQETQYF. The CDR3 DNA follows: TGTGCCAGCACCAGGCTGGACTTGCAAGAGACCCAGTACTTC. J is TRBJ2-5 and V is TRBV2, with D perhaps matching TRBD2 (5 bases). Germline assignment: CDR1 SNHLY and CDR2 FYNNEI. CDR3 length: 14 residues. Trimming shortened V by 7 bases and J by 2 bases, and 14 bases separated the two germline ends.

The table lists this clonotype with many counts. J is TRBJ2-7 and V is TRBV28; D may be TRBD1 (6 bases). The CDR3 is made up of 13 amino acids. V lost 4 bases and J lost 3, with 10 bases in between. Germline V gives CDR1 MDHEN, CDR2 SYDVKM. The CDR3 DNA reads as TGTGCCAGCAGTTCCCAGGGGATCTACGAGCAGTACGTC. It encodes CASSSQGIYEQYV.

This clonotype was detected many times. The gene calls are TRBV4-1 and TRBJ2-4; D is possibly TRBD2 (5 bases). Between the trimmed V and J ends, which lost 1 base and 8 bases, there was a span of 6 bases. The CDR3 has 12 residues. The germline V gene has CDR1 MGHRA and CDR2 YSYEKL. CDR3: CASSQGEYIQYF. CDR3 bases: TGCGCCAGCAGCCAAGGGGAGTACATTCAGTACTTC.

This clonotype was seen ten or more times. This rearrangement joins TRBV12-3 or TRBV12-4 to TRBJ2-2; TRBD1 aligns across 11 bases. Trimming cost V 6 bases and J 7 bases; bases outside gene matches: 7. CDR3 length: 15 residues. As DNA, the CDR3 is TGTGCCAGCAGACTCGGACAGGGGGCTAACGGGGAGCTGTTTTTT. This codes for CASRLGQGANGELFF.

This clonotype was counted many times. J is TRBJ1-5 and V is TRBV10-3; D unclear. V was clipped by 4 bases and J by 5 bases, with 9 bases between them. Germline values: CDR1 ENHRY, CDR2 SYGVKD. The CDR3 is made up of 13 amino acids. The CDR3 DNA sequence: TGTGCCATCAGTGGGGCAAAGGATCAGCCCCAGCATTTT. It yields the protein CAISGAKDQPQHF.

This clonotype was seen at least ten times. The chain has TRBV7-2 and TRBJ1-5, with D maybe TRBD1 (5 bases). V lost 5 bases and J lost 0, with 11 bases in between. The CDR3 is made up of 15 amino acids. Germline V lookup: CDR1 SGHTA, CDR2 FQGNSA. CDR3 loop: CASSTGQASNQPQHF. CDR3 bases: TGTGCCAGCAGCACCGGACAAGCTAGCAATCAGCCCCAGCATTTT.

The chain links TRBV11-2 to TRBJ2-1, with D possibly being TRBD1 (7 bases). This CDR3 region has 19 residues. Trimming took 5 bases from V and 0 from J, leaving 23 bases between them. Germline V gives CDR1 SGHAT, CDR2 FQNNGV. CDR3 nucleotides: TGTGCCAGCAGCCCCATTGCGGGACAGCAGAAGAGCTCCTACAATGAGCAGTTCTTC. It is translated as CASSPIAGQQKSSYNEQFF. Together with reference TRBV11-2 and TRBJ2-1, the CDR3 gives the full variable domain: EAGVAQSPRYKIIEKRQSVAFWCNPISGHATLYWYQQILGQGPKLLIQFQNNGVVDDSQLPKDRFSAERLKGVDSTLKIQPAKLEDSAVYLCASSPIAGQQKSSYNEQFFGPGTRLTVL.

At least ten counts were recorded for this clonotype. The genes are TRBV3-1 and TRBJ1-1; TRBD1 matches at 7 bases. The CDR3 covers 13 residues. CDR1 LGHDT and CDR2 YNNKEL come from the germline V gene (reference sequence). V lost 3 bases, J lost 3 bases, and 1 base stayed unmatched. This CDR3 reads CASSHRGDTEAFF. The CDR3 region has the DNA TGTGCCAGCAGCCACAGGGGGGACACTGAAGCTTTCTTT.

This clonotype showed up many times. The rearrangement uses TRBV20-1 and TRBJ2-5, with D perhaps being TRBD1 or TRBD2 (5 bases each). Trimming took 5 bases from V and 5 from J, leaving 15 bases between them. The V gene's germline CDR1 is DFQATT and CDR2 SNEGSKA (reference sequence). This CDR3 contains 13 residues. The CDR3 coding sequence is TGCAGTGCTGAGAGCGGCAGGGAGGAGACCCAGTACTTC. It encodes CSAESGREETQYF.

Ten or more counts support this clonotype. The chain joins TRBV7-9 to TRBJ2-1; 12 nucleotides line up with TRBD2. The CDR3 loop spans 15 amino acids. CDR1 and CDR2 from the germline V gene are SEHNR and FQNEAQ (reference sequence). The junction had 5 bases not matched to a gene; V was cut back by 7 bases and J by 4 bases. The CDR3 reads CASTLAGGGYNEQFF. CDR3 DNA: TGTGCCAGCACCCTAGCGGGGGGGGGTTACAATGAGCAGTTCTTC.

The chain joins TRBV18 to TRBJ1-1, with D perhaps matching TRBD1 (6 bases). This CDR3 is built from 16 residues. Per the germline V gene, CDR1 is KGHSH and CDR2 is LQKENI. V was cut by 2 bases and J by 4 bases, with 17 bases left in between. This CDR3 reads CASSPTPGGRGTEAFF. CDR3 DNA: TGTGCCAGCTCACCAACTCCTGGGGGCCGGGGCACTGAAGCTTTCTTT.

This clonotype has at least ten counts. The rearrangement joins TRBV24-1 to TRBJ1-1, with D hard to call. Germline V gene sequence: CDR1 KGHDR, CDR2 SFDVKD. Trimming pared 10 bases from V and 2 bases from J, leaving 16 bases between. The CDR3 contains 14 residues. The CDR3 is CATTATGSNTEAFF. The CDR3 bases are TGTGCCACAACGGCAACCGGGAGCAACACTGAAGCTTTCTTT.

This clonotype was recorded many times. V is TRBV7-9 and J is TRBJ2-3; D unresolved. The V and J ends lost 4 bases and 6 bases respectively, with 14 bases between them. Looked up from germline, CDR1 is SEHNR and CDR2 is FQNEAQ (reference sequence). This CDR3 region has 14 residues. This CDR3 is CASSSGLNLDTQYF. CDR3 DNA sequence: TGTGCCAGCAGCTCTGGTCTGAATTTGGATACGCAGTATTTT.

This clonotype was counted ten times or more. The chain is built from TRBV12-3 or TRBV12-4 and TRBJ1-4; TRBD1 matches 8 bases. The V and J ends lost 5 bases and 3 bases, in that order; junction bases with no gene match: 5. This CDR3 comprises 15 residues. DNA of the CDR3: TGTGCCAGCAGTCTACACAGGGGGTCTAATGAAAAACTGTTTTTT. Its translation is CASSLHRGSNEKLFF.

Ten or more counts support this clonotype. The chain links TRBV4-3 to TRBJ2-3; D gene uncertain. The V end was cut by 0 bases, the J end by 6 bases, with 7 bases between. This CDR3 contains 13 residues. Germline-derived CDR1 and CDR2 are LGHNA and YSLEER. The CDR3 reads CASSQDHGDTQYF. CDR3 DNA sequence: TGCGCCAGCAGCCAAGATCATGGCGATACGCAGTATTTT.

This clonotype was counted ten times or more. The chain carries TRBV20-1 and TRBJ1-2; no firm D call. CDR3 length: 13 residues. In germline, CDR1 is DFQATT, CDR2 SNEGSKA (reference sequence). V lost 1 base and J lost 4, with 10 bases in between. In nucleotides, the CDR3 is TGCAGTGCTAGAGCCGGGGTCGGCTATGGCTACACCTTC. It yields the protein CSARAGVGYGYTF.

This clonotype was recorded only once. The V gene is TRBV27, the J gene TRBJ2-7; tentatively, D is TRBD1 (5 bases). V was trimmed by 3 bases and J by 0 bases, leaving 12 bases between them. The CDR3 covers 15 residues. The V gene's germline CDR1 is MNHEY and CDR2 SMNVEV (reference sequence). The CDR3 is CASSFWQGVSYEQYV. CDR3 nucleotides: TGTGCCAGCAGTTTTTGGCAGGGTGTCTCCTACGAGCAGTACGTC.

The table lists this clonotype with many counts. CDR3 sequence reads: CASSPDAGFGETQYF. In DNA, the CDR3 is TGCGCCAGCAGCCCGGATGCGGGTTTCGGAGAGACCCAGTACTTC. The chain joins TRBV5-1 to TRBJ2-5; D is perhaps TRBD2 (5 bases). CDR1 and CDR2 from the germline V gene are SGHRS and YFSETQ. This CDR3 contains 15 residues. V gave up 4 bases and J gave up 4 bases, with 17 bases separating them.

This clonotype came up many times. V is TRBV5-6 and J is TRBJ2-2, with unresolved D. The CDR3 length is 14 residues. V gave up 0 bases and J gave up 1 base, with 4 bases separating them. Looked up from germline, CDR1 is SGHDT and CDR2 is YYEEEE. Written as DNA, the CDR3 is TGTGCCAGCAGCTTGGTCCTGAACACCGGGGAGCTGTTTTTT. Amino acids: CASSLVLNTGELFF. Looking up the rest from reference TRBV5-6 and TRBJ2-2 gives the full variable domain: DAGVTQSPTHLIKTRGQQVTLRCSPKSGHDTVSWYQQALGQGPQFIFQYYEEEERQRGNFPDRFSGHQFPNYSSELNVNALLLGDSALYLCASSLVLNTGELFFGEGSRLTVL.

There are many counts of this clonotype. V gene TRBV20-1 combines with J gene TRBJ2-7; 9 nucleotides line up with TRBD2. The V gene's germline CDR1 is DFQATT and CDR2 SNEGSKA (reference sequence). The CDR3 is made up of 14 amino acids. J was trimmed by 2 bases and V by 3 bases; bases with no gene match: 5. The CDR3 here is CSASWVAGAYEQYF. The CDR3 DNA reads as TGCAGTGCTAGTTGGGTAGCGGGGGCCTACGAGCAGTACTTC.

This clonotype was detected ten times or more. CDR3 in amino acids: CASAYRTGYTEAFF. The CDR3 nucleotides read TGCGCCAGCGCATACCGGACAGGCTACACTGAAGCTTTCTTT. The rearrangement uses TRBV5-1 and TRBJ1-1, with 7 bases that match TRBD1. The CDR3 has 14 amino acids. After removal of 7 bases from V and 3 bases from J, the junction contained 9 bases not matched to a gene. Germline-derived CDR1 and CDR2 are SGHRS and YFSETQ.

This clonotype was recorded at least ten times. The V gene is TRBV20-1, the J gene TRBJ2-7, with 8 bases that match TRBD1. Germline assignment: CDR1 DFQATT and CDR2 SNEGSKA (reference sequence). V lost 2 bases and J lost 4; bases outside the gene matches: 16. There are 17 residues in the CDR3. As DNA, the CDR3 is TGCAGTGCTAGACCCCCGACAGGGGAAGTAGGGGGGTACGAGCAGTACTTC. It yields the protein CSARPPTGEVGGYEQYF.

This clonotype was seen at least ten times. This sequence joins TRBV5-6 and TRBJ1-1; possibly TRBD1 for D (6 bases). V lost 4 bases to trimming and J lost 2 bases, with 12 bases between them. From germline, CDR1 is SGHDT and CDR2 YYEEEE. The length of the CDR3 is 14 residues. The CDR3 bases are TGTGCCAGCAGCCGACGGACAGCCAACACTGAAGCTTTCTTT. Translation gives CASSRRTANTEAFF.

Ten or more counts support this clonotype. V usage is TRBV12-3 or TRBV12-4 and J usage is TRBJ2-2; 7 bases map to TRBD1. This CDR3 contains 14 residues. The trim removed 5 bases at V and 1 base at J, leaving 1 base unmatched. For the CDR3, the DNA is TGTGCCAGCAGTCGGACAGGGAACACCGGGGAGCTGTTTTTT. Protein product: CASSRTGNTGELFF.

The table lists this clonotype with many counts. This chain connects TRBV12-3 or TRBV12-4 to TRBJ2-5; 10 bases map to TRBD2. The J segment lost 5 bases and the V segment lost 8 bases, leaving 8 bases of the junction unmatched. The CDR3 consists of 14 residues. The CDR3, as DNA: TGTGCCAGCGGACTAGCGGCAGGAACGGAGACCCAGTACTTC. Its protein product is CASGLAAGTETQYF.

This clonotype showed up many times. This sequence joins TRBV18 and TRBJ2-7; no clear D. Trimming stripped 8 bases from V and 0 bases from J, with 8 bases between. Looked up from germline, CDR1 is KGHSH and CDR2 is LQKENI. This CDR3 is built from 12 residues. CDR3 residues: CASSPSSYEQYF. The CDR3 bases are TGTGCCAGCAGCCCTAGCTCCTACGAGCAGTACTTC.

This clonotype was found many times. The V gene is TRBV9, the J gene TRBJ1-2; D uncertain. The CDR3 runs 14 residues. V was trimmed by 4 bases and J by 1 base, leaving 11 bases between them. From germline, CDR1 is SGDLS and CDR2 YYNGEE. The CDR3 loop reads CASSLWLGNYGYTF. The DNA for the CDR3 is TGTGCCAGCAGCCTTTGGCTGGGTAACTATGGCTACACCTTC.

This clonotype has a count of ten or more. This CDR3 reads CASSPKDEQFF. As DNA, the CDR3 is TGTGCCAGCAGTCCCAAAGATGAGCAGTTCTTC. The chain employs TRBV12-3 or TRBV12-4 and TRBJ2-1; D uncertain. With 5 bases removed from V and 8 bases from J, the gap between germline ends came to 7 bases. The CDR3 totals 11 residues.

The chain couples TRBV5-5 to TRBJ1-2; 8 bases line up with TRBD1. The CDR3 is made up of 14 amino acids. Germline V lookup: CDR1 SGHKS, CDR2 YYEKEE (reference sequence). V shed 4 bases, J shed 2 bases, and the junction held 4 bases outside the gene matches. The CDR3 nucleotides read TGTGCCAGCAGCACAGGGACAGGCAACTATGGCTACACCTTC. Translated: CASSTGTGNYGYTF. Together with reference TRBV5-5 and TRBJ1-2, the CDR3 gives the full variable domain: DAGVTQSPTHLIKTRGQQVTLRCSPISGHKSVSWYQQVLGQGPQFIFQYYEKEERGRGNFPDRFSARQFPNYSSELNVNALLLGDSALYLCASSTGTGNYGYTFGSGTRLTVV.

This clonotype counts as large. The chain combines TRBV12-3 or TRBV12-4 with TRBJ1-1; D unclear. V lost 7 bases, J lost 6 bases, and 15 bases lay in between. The CDR3 is made up of 13 amino acids. CDR3 residues: CASNTLRGAEAFF. CDR3 DNA sequence: TGTGCCAGCAACACCCTCCGGGGAGCTGAAGCTTTCTTT.

This clonotype came up many times. The chain is built from TRBV4-1 and TRBJ2-3; tentative D call: TRBD2 (5 bases). V was cut by 4 bases and J by 2 bases, with 10 bases left in between. Looked up from germline, CDR1 is MGHRA and CDR2 is YSYEKL. The CDR3 is made up of 14 amino acids. The CDR3, as DNA: TGCGCCAGCAGCCTCGGACTGAACACAGATACGCAGTATTTT. Protein: CASSLGLNTDTQYF.